Shown below are 9 T cell receptor beta chains from a single sample sequenced in a study of blood T cells in healthy people across ages. A J-beta primer mix and a sample-barcoded 5' primer were used in a second PCR of about 7 to 12 cycles. TCRdb ran MiXCR on the 5' RACE reads and lists one entry per CDR3 protein. The sample contains 1,300,000 or so distinct CDR3 sequences, approximately 59% of which appear only once. Sequencing was performed on blood. These receptors were obtained from a man aged 18 to 30 in good health.

This chain uses TRBV4-1 with TRBJ2-3; the D gene is possibly TRBD2 (7 bases). The CDR3 consists of 16 residues. Trimming stripped 5 bases from V and 4 bases from J, with 19 bases between. Germline assignment: CDR1 MGHRA and CDR2 YSYEKL. The CDR3 sequence: CASSEGGASPADTQYF. The CDR3, as DNA: TGCGCCAGCAGCGAAGGGGGGGCCAGTCCCGCAGATACGCAGTATTTT.

This chain links TRBV14 with TRBJ2-5; 10 bases map to TRBD2. The CDR3 totals 12 residues. With 4 bases clipped from V and 11 bases from J, the junction kept 4 bases outside the gene matches. Germline V CDR1 and CDR2: SGHDN, FVKESK. CDR3 sequence reads: CASSPLAGAQYF. CDR3 coding DNA: TGTGCCAGCAGCCCCCTAGCGGGAGCTCAGTACTTC.

This chain joins TRBV4-1 and TRBJ2-5, with D uncertain. The CDR3 covers 17 residues. CDR1 is MGHRA, CDR2 YSYEKL, per germline. Trimming stripped 1 base from V and 4 bases from J, with 19 bases between. The CDR3 DNA follows: TGCGCCAGCAGCCAAGTACGGGCCCAGCTTCAGACAGAGACCCAGTACTTC. Encoded protein: CASSQVRAQLQTETQYF.

This clonotype was seen a handful of times. The rearrangement joins TRBV5-1 to TRBJ2-7; TRBD2 agrees at 10 bases. The CDR3 sequence is 16 residues long. V trimming: 2 bases; J trimming: 2 bases; junction bases outside the gene matches: 7. Germline V CDR1 and CDR2: SGHRS, YFSETQ. This CDR3 reads CASSFETSGSAYEQYF. The CDR3 region has the DNA TGCGCCAGCAGCTTTGAGACTAGCGGGTCAGCCTACGAGCAGTACTTC. The complete variable domain, with remaining parts taken from reference TRBV5-1 and TRBJ2-7, reads KAGVTQTPRYLIKTRGQQVTLSCSPISGHRSVSWYQQTPGQGLQFLFEYFSETQRNKGNFPGRFSGRQFSNSRSEMNVSTLELGDSALYLCASSFETSGSAYEQYFGPGTRLTVT.

CDR3 nucleotides: TGCAGCGTTGAACTAGGGGGAGGCTACACCTTC. Encoded protein: CSVELGGGYTF. The chain joins TRBV29-1 to TRBJ1-2; D is perhaps TRBD1 (6 bases). Per germline, CDR1 SQVTM and CDR2 ANQGSEA. The CDR3 consists of 11 residues. The V and J ends lost 2 bases and 8 bases respectively, with 9 bases between them.

The chain employs TRBV29-1 and TRBJ2-4; D gene unclear. CDR3 length: 12 amino acids. CDR1 SQVTM and CDR2 ANQGSEA come from the germline V gene. V was pared by 3 bases and J by 13 bases, with 16 bases between. The CDR3 DNA reads as TGCAGCGTTGAGTGGCGCGAGCATGAGCAGTACTTC. Its protein product is CSVEWREHEQYF.

V gene TRBV7-7 combines with J gene TRBJ2-4; 9 bases map to TRBD2. The DNA end lines up better with TRBJ2-7; the J call may be wrong. The CDR3 spans 13 residues. Germline lookup yields CDR1 SSHAT and CDR2 FNYEAQ (reference sequence). The CDR3 spells CASKDRREGEQYF. The CDR3 DNA reads TGTGCCAGCAAGGACCGGCGGGAGGGCGAGCAGTACTTC.

The rearrangement links TRBV7-9 to TRBJ2-4; 9 nucleotides align to TRBD1. TRBJ2-7 explains the end of the DNA better; the J call may be wrong. Germline V CDR1 and CDR2: SEHNR, FQNEAQ (reference sequence). The CDR3 extends over 15 amino acids. CDR3 sequence reads: CASSSDLTGGVEQYF. CDR3 DNA sequence: TGTGCCAGCAGCTCGGATTTAACAGGGGGCGTCGAGCAGTACTTC.

The chain carries TRBV5-1 and TRBJ1-2, with D unclear. Germline V gene data show CDR1 as SGHRS and CDR2 as YFSETQ. Trimming removed 4 bases from V and 6 bases from J, with 13 bases in between. The CDR3 extends over 13 amino acids. In DNA, the CDR3 is TGCGCCAGCAGCGCGTCGGGCTGGGATGGCTACACCTTC. Translation: CASSASGWDGYTF.